Presented here are 10 T cell receptor beta chains from one specimen sequenced in a study of somatic mutations in cytotoxic T cells in rheumatoid arthritis. TCRdb keeps only in-frame clones here, not all; method: immunoSEQ multiplex PCR. This sample has about 23,000 clones, with 65% to 85% found just once. The material sequenced was CD8+ T cells sorted from blood. Receptors were obtained from an adult with rheumatoid arthritis.

The chain is built from TRBV11-1 and TRBJ2-3; D ambiguous. This CDR3 is 16 amino acids long. Germline V gene data show CDR1 as SGHAT and CDR2 as FQDESV (reference sequence). V lost 5 bases and J lost 3, with 18 bases in between. DNA for the CDR3: TGTGCCAGCAGCCCCGAGGTCGGAGCCCAGACAGATACGCAGTATTTT. Protein product: CASSPEVGAQTDTQYF.

V is TRBV27 and J is TRBJ1-1; weak D call: TRBD1 (6 bases). Germline V lookup: CDR1 MNHEY, CDR2 SMNVEV (reference sequence). This CDR3 has 13 amino acids. Trimming left V 2 bases short and J 7 bases short, with 11 bases between. The CDR3 sequence is CASSLRGGYEAFF. The CDR3 DNA follows: TGTGCCAGCAGTTTACGAGGGGGGTATGAAGCTTTCTTT.

In its sample, this clone was seen a few times. The gene calls are TRBV7-2 and TRBJ2-7, with 9 positions matching TRBD1. CDR3 size: 14 residues. Looked up from germline, CDR1 is SGHTA and CDR2 is FQGNSA. With V trimmed by 2 bases and J by 6 bases, 5 bases remained unmatched. For the CDR3, the DNA is TGTGCCAGCAGCTTATTGGACAGGGGCGTCGAGCAGTACTTC. The encoded protein is CASSLLDRGVEQYF.

This chain joins TRBV28 and TRBJ1-5; D gene uncertain. CDR1 and CDR2 from the germline V gene are MDHEN and SYDVKM. The CDR3 length is 16 residues. The germline V and J ends were trimmed by 1 base and 3 bases, with 13 bases remaining between them. This CDR3 is CASSLFESNYNQPQHF. The CDR3 DNA follows: TGTGCCAGCAGTTTATTTGAGTCCAACTACAATCAGCCCCAGCATTTT.

This chain connects TRBV29-1 to TRBJ1-2; D remains ambiguous. CDR1 and CDR2 (germline): SQVTM, ANQGSEA. The V end was cut by 1 base, the J end by 4 bases, with 7 bases between. The CDR3 is 12 amino acids. The CDR3 DNA reads as TGCAGCGTTGAAGCAGCAATCTATGGCTACACCTTC. Translation: CSVEAAIYGYTF.

V gene TRBV11-2 combines with J gene TRBJ2-1; D is ambiguous. The V gene's germline CDR1 is SGHAT and CDR2 FQNNGV. Trimming stripped 7 bases from V and 1 base from J, with 14 bases between. The CDR3 loop spans 15 amino acids. The CDR3 coding sequence is TGTGCCAGCACCTCCCGCGAGTTTTCCTACAATGAGCAGTTCTTC. Its translation: CASTSREFSYNEQFF.

The chain recombines TRBV16 with TRBJ1-2; tentatively, D is TRBD1 (6 bases). Trimming stripped 2 bases from V and 7 bases from J, with 8 bases between. CDR1 is KGHSY, CDR2 FQNENV, per germline. The CDR3 is 12 residues long. The CDR3 loop is CASSQGQLGYTF. CDR3 bases: TGTGCCAGCAGCCAAGGACAGCTTGGCTACACCTTC.

This clone showed up just a few times. The CDR3 region has the DNA TGTGCCAGCAGTGAGGGGGGGACTAGCGCGTACGAGCAGTACTTC. This gives the protein CASSEGGTSAYEQYF. V is TRBV6-1 and J is TRBJ2-7; 10 bases line up with TRBD2. The germline V gene encodes CDR1 MNHNS and CDR2 SASEGT. Trimming took 3 bases from V and 4 from J; bases not matched to a gene: 6. The length of the CDR3 is 15 residues.

The chain is built from TRBV4-1 and TRBJ2-1, with D maybe TRBD1 (5 bases). V shed 4 bases and J shed 4 bases, with 17 bases lying between them. This CDR3 region has 16 residues. Germline V gene sequence: CDR1 MGHRA, CDR2 YSYEKL. The CDR3 sequence: CASSPRTPDLYNEQFF. Written as DNA, the CDR3 is TGCGCCAGCAGCCCCCGGACACCCGATCTTTACAATGAGCAGTTCTTC.

The chain uses TRBV4-1 and TRBJ1-5; the D is unclear. Between the trimmed V and J ends, which lost 0 bases and 3 bases, there was a span of 6 bases. Per germline, CDR1 MGHRA and CDR2 YSYEKL. The CDR3 loop spans 14 amino acids. The CDR3 DNA reads as TGCGCCAGCAGCCAAGATCCCCACAATCAGCCCCAGCATTTT. It translates to CASSQDPHNQPQHF.